These 20 T cell receptor beta chains share one sample of origin, sequenced in a study of blood T cell repertoires in COVID-19 (dated by TCRdb to the early 2020s). The library was made by the immunoSEQ multiplex PCR assay. TCRdb provides this immuneACCESS table in a form limited to in-frame rearrangements. Some clones are lacking; in checked studies, under half of them reflect an unresolved V gene, and why the rest are absent is not known. In this sample the table shows fewer than 200,000 clones, 87% of which occur a single time. Of the sample, roughly a fifth falls within the top ten clones. The sequenced sample was peripheral blood. Receptor source: a man between 60 and 75 years old with active or convalescent COVID-19.

This rearrangement joins TRBV9 to TRBJ1-1; D is perhaps TRBD1 (6 bases). This CDR3 region has 13 residues. Trimming removed 4 bases from V and 1 base from J, with 8 bases in between. In germline, CDR1 is SGDLS, CDR2 YYNGEE. The CDR3 sequence is CASSQGSNTEAFF. The CDR3 DNA reads TGTGCCAGCAGCCAGGGGTCGAACACTGAAGCTTTCTTT.

This sequence joins TRBV27 and TRBJ1-6; 9 nucleotides match TRBD1. The germline gives CDR1 MNHEY, CDR2 SMNVEV (reference sequence). CDR3 size: 14 residues. V was pared by 3 bases and J by 9 bases, with 3 bases of the junction left unmatched. In nucleotides, the CDR3 is TGTGCCAGCAGTTTGGGGGGACAGGGTTCACCCCTCCACTTT. This gives the protein CASSLGGQGSPLHF.

This clone was observed once. J is TRBJ1-1 and V is TRBV6-6; 9 bases are shared with TRBD1. J lost 4 bases, V lost 4 bases, and 10 bases had no gene match. The CDR3 extends over 16 amino acids. Germline V gene sequence: CDR1 MNHNY, CDR2 SVGAGI (reference sequence). In DNA, the CDR3 is TGTGCCAGCAGTTCTCGGGGACAGGGTGGGTCCACTGAAGCTTTCTTT. Encoded protein: CASSSRGQGGSTEAFF.

In its sample, this clone was seen once. The rearrangement uses TRBV27 and TRBJ2-7; D perhaps matches TRBD1 (6 bases). V lost 4 bases and J 2 bases, leaving 12 bases between the germline ends. This CDR3 is built from 14 residues. CDR1 and CDR2 (germline): MNHEY, SMNVEV (reference sequence). CDR3 protein: CASSSTGFPYEQYF. CDR3 coding DNA: TGTGCCAGCAGTTCCACAGGGTTCCCCTACGAGCAGTACTTC.

This clone was counted a few times. The genes are TRBV18 and TRBJ2-7; tentatively, D is TRBD1 (7 bases). CDR3 size: 14 residues. Trimming pared 3 bases from V and 5 bases from J, leaving 14 bases between. CDR1 and CDR2 (germline): KGHSH, LQKENI. The CDR3 DNA reads as TGTGCCAGCTCACCTGCGACAGGGAGGCACGAGCAGTACTTC. Residues: CASSPATGRHEQYF.

This chain links TRBV6-5 with TRBJ2-7; no clear D gene. The CDR3 runs 16 residues. Germline V gene data show CDR1 as MNHEY and CDR2 as SVGAGI. V was pared by 6 bases and J by 4 bases, with 22 bases between. The CDR3 nucleotides read TGTGCCAGCAGCTACAGCCCAGGTGACCTACCTTACGAGCAGTACTTC. Translating it yields CASSYSPGDLPYEQYF.

In its sample, this clone was seen once. The CDR3 nucleotides read TGCGCCAGCAGCCAAGAACCTACCCAACGGGGTTCACCCCTCCACTTT. Its translation: CASSQEPTQRGSPLHF. J is TRBJ1-6 and V is TRBV4-1; unclear D gene. Trimming shortened V by 0 bases and J by 9 bases, and 15 bases separated the two germline ends. Germline V gene data show CDR1 as MGHRA and CDR2 as YSYEKL. This CDR3 is built from 16 residues.

V usage is TRBV6-5 and J usage is TRBJ1-2; weak D call: TRBD1 (6 bases). The CDR3 is made up of 14 amino acids. The V end lost 6 bases, the J end lost 7 bases, and 18 bases lay between the germline ends. Germline CDR1 and CDR2: MNHEY and SVGAGI. The CDR3 DNA is TGTGCCAGCAGCCGAGGACTCCTGGGGGCTGGCTACACCTTC. Amino acid sequence: CASSRGLLGAGYTF.

The J gene is TRBJ1-5, the V gene TRBV24-1, with TRBD1 identical over 11 bases. V lost 2 bases to trimming and J lost 0 bases; unmatched junction nucleotides: 5. The CDR3 is 18 amino acids. Germline lookup yields CDR1 KGHDR and CDR2 SFDVKD. The CDR3 coding sequence is TGTGCCACCAGTGATTCCGGGACAGGGGGGGATAGCAATCAGCCCCAGCATTTT. Amino acids: CATSDSGTGGDSNQPQHF.

The chain has TRBV11-1 and TRBJ1-3, with D unclear. The V end lost 3 bases, the J end lost 0 bases, and 6 bases lay between the germline ends. This CDR3 is 14 amino acids long. Germline loops: CDR1 SGHAT, CDR2 FQDESV (reference sequence). The CDR3: CASSFRSSGNTIYF. Written as DNA, the CDR3 is TGTGCCAGCAGCTTTCGGAGCTCTGGAAACACCATATATTTT.

The chain joins TRBV2 to TRBJ2-1; 7 bases align to TRBD2. The germline V gene encodes CDR1 SNHLY and CDR2 FYNNEI. V gave up 6 bases and J gave up 10 bases; unmatched junction bases: 9. The CDR3 sequence is 13 residues long. CDR3: CASRTDLAAEQFF. Written as DNA, the CDR3 is TGTGCCAGCAGGACTGACCTAGCGGCAGAGCAGTTCTTC.

As for this clone: At the DNA level, this CDR3 is encoded by other sequences in the same sample as well. This chain connects TRBV5-5 to TRBJ1-5; 7 nucleotides match TRBD1. V lost 0 bases to trimming and J lost 2 bases; unmatched junction nucleotides: 2. Looked up from germline, CDR1 is SGHKS and CDR2 is YYEKEE (reference sequence). CDR3 length: 15 amino acids. The DNA of the CDR3 is TGTGCCAGCAGCTTGGAAGGGGGCGGCAATCAGCCCCAGCATTTT. This translates into CASSLEGGGNQPQHF.

The J gene is TRBJ2-3, the V gene TRBV15; D is perhaps TRBD1 (7 bases). The CDR3 spans 17 residues. The V end was cut by 0 bases, the J end by 6 bases, with 19 bases between. CDR1 and CDR2 (germline): LNHNV, YYDKDF (reference sequence). CDR3 sequence (DNA): TGTGCCACCAGCAGAGATCGTGGAGGGGGCGGGTTGGATACGCAGTATTTT. Translated: CATSRDRGGGGLDTQYF.

In DNA, the CDR3 is TGTGCCAGTAGTATAGATGGCGGGGAGAACACTGAAGCTTTCTTT. Translating gives CASSIDGGENTEAFF. The gene calls are TRBV19 and TRBJ1-1; unclear D gene. Germline V gives CDR1 LNHDA, CDR2 SQIVND (reference sequence). This CDR3 comprises 15 residues. V lost 0 bases, J lost 1 base, and 9 bases lay in between. Together with reference TRBV19 and TRBJ1-1, the CDR3 gives the full variable domain: DGGITQSPKYLFRKEGQNVTLSCEQNLNHDAMYWYRQDPGQGLRLIYYSQIVNDFQKGDIAEGYSVSREKKESFPLTVTSAQKNPTAFYLCASSIDGGENTEAFFGQGTRLTVV.

V gene TRBV5-1 combines with J gene TRBJ1-2; 7 bases align to TRBD1. The J segment lost 2 bases and the V segment lost 4 bases, leaving 5 bases of the junction unmatched. The CDR3 has 14 residues. Germline assignment: CDR1 SGHRS and CDR2 YFSETQ. The CDR3 DNA reads as TGCGCCAGCAGCCCTGGACAGGAGAACTATGGCTACACCTTC. Translation gives CASSPGQENYGYTF.

This chain connects TRBV9 to TRBJ2-5; D possibly corresponds to TRBD2 (6 bases). With 4 bases removed from V and 5 bases from J, the gap between germline ends came to 27 bases. The CDR3 consists of 18 residues. Per the germline V gene, CDR1 is SGDLS and CDR2 is YYNGEE. For the CDR3, the DNA is TGTGCCAGCAGCTCCCAAGGAGGGGACCTGGGTTGGAGGGAGACCCAGTACTTC. Translating it yields CASSSQGGDLGWRETQYF.

This chain links TRBV5-1 with TRBJ2-2; 11 bases align to TRBD1. J lost 5 bases, V lost 8 bases, and 5 bases had no gene match. This CDR3 region has 14 residues. Germline lookup yields CDR1 SGHRS and CDR2 YFSETQ. The CDR3, as DNA: TGCGCCAGTCTTGGACAGGGGGCGACCGGGGAGCTGTTTTTT. Residues: CASLGQGATGELFF.

The chain couples TRBV6-5 to TRBJ1-1; D gene uncertain. The CDR3 covers 15 residues. The V end lost 0 bases, the J end lost 1 base, and 9 bases lay between the germline ends. The germline CDR1 and CDR2 sequences are MNHEY and SVGAGI. The CDR3 reads CASSYSREGNTEAFF. CDR3 in DNA: TGTGCCAGCAGTTACTCGAGGGAGGGGAACACTGAAGCTTTCTTT.

The V call is TRBV12-3 or TRBV12-4, the J call TRBJ1-4; D is unclear. There are 11 residues in the CDR3. This CDR3 reads CAAGIREKLFF. DNA of the CDR3: TGTGCTGCTGGTATTCGGGAAAAACTGTTTTTT.

V gene TRBV5-1 combines with J gene TRBJ1-1, with D tentatively TRBD1 (5 bases). Trimming shortened V by 9 bases and J by 0 bases, and 18 bases separated the two germline ends. Germline CDR1 SGHRS, CDR2 YFSETQ. The length of the CDR3 is 15 residues. The CDR3 protein is CATHRGDTLNTEAFF. CDR3 nucleotide sequence: TGCGCCACCCATAGGGGTGACACCTTGAACACTGAAGCTTTCTTT.